One sample yielded the 11 T cell receptor beta chains listed below, sequenced in a study of T cell repertoires in cytomegalovirus infection (dated by TCRdb to the late 2010s). Sequenced using an Illumina HiSeq 1500. Through fastp at Q25 and MiXCR, TCRdb rebuilt clones from the public reads, retaining in-frame beta chains. Each CDR3 protein gets just one entry, which takes the most common genes and DNA from the rows behind it. The sample table shows approximately 550,000 distinct CDR3 sequences, and approximately 15% are seen once. The leading ten clones occupy roughly a quarter of the sample. Material for sequencing was CD8+ T cells from PBMCs. These receptors originate from a human donor in good health (CMV status not recorded). Some clones in this sample may be carry-over from other donors' samples.

V and J are TRBV27 and TRBJ2-1, with 14 bases fitting TRBD2. The CDR3 length is 18 residues. Germline assignment: CDR1 MNHEY and CDR2 SMNVEV (reference sequence). Germline trimming cut 5 bases from V and 4 bases from J; bases unmatched to any gene: 10. CDR3 coding DNA: TGTGCCAGCAGTGGCTACGAAAGGACTAGCGGGGGGTACAATGAGCAGTTCTTC. Its translation: CASSGYERTSGGYNEQFF.

The gene calls are TRBV27 and TRBJ2-7; D remains unclear. V gave up 5 bases and J gave up 3 bases, with 11 bases separating them. Germline CDR1 MNHEY, CDR2 SMNVEV (reference sequence). CDR3 length: 13 amino acids. The chain's CDR3 is CASSPDTFYEQYF. CDR3 DNA sequence: TGTGCCAGCAGTCCAGATACCTTCTACGAGCAGTACTTC.

Here the CDR3 DNA reads TGCGCCAGCAGTCAATCGCCCCGACAGGGGGACTACAATGAGCAGTTCTTC. Its protein is CASSQSPRQGDYNEQFF. This chain connects TRBV23-1 to TRBJ2-1, with TRBD1 matching over 9 bases. TRBV23-1 is known as an ORF, though its function is uncertain. This CDR3 has 17 residues. With V trimmed by 0 bases and J by 3 bases, 6 bases remained unmatched.

This clonotype showed up many times. The chain links TRBV7-9 to TRBJ2-2; TRBD2 aligns across 7 bases. The ends lost 4 bases at V and 3 bases at J; junction bases unmatched: 11. Germline lookup yields CDR1 SEHNR and CDR2 FQNEAQ (reference sequence). The CDR3 runs to 17 residues. CDR3 DNA sequence: TGTGCCAGCAGCTGGTTGTCTAGCGGACGGGACACCGGGGAGCTGTTTTTT. The encoded protein is CASSWLSSGRDTGELFF. Looking up the rest from reference TRBV7-9 and TRBJ2-2 gives the full variable domain: DTGVSQNPRHKITKRGQNVTFRCDPISEHNRLYWYRQTLGQGPEFLTYFQNEAQLEKSRLLSDRFSAERPKGSFSTLEIQRTEQGDSAMYLCASSWLSSGRDTGELFFGEGSRLTVL.

J is TRBJ2-1 and V is TRBV7-8, with TRBD2 identical over 12 bases. V lost 3 bases and J lost 6; bases outside the gene matches: 6. CDR1 SGHVS and CDR2 FQNEAQ come from the germline V gene. This CDR3 is built from 16 residues. CDR3 nucleotide sequence: TGTGCCAGCAGCTTCTCTAGCGGGGGGGCAGTCAATGAGCAGTTCTTC. Residues: CASSFSSGGAVNEQFF.

To note about this clonotype: A junction end diverges from the germline sequence, so it may reflect a read error. This chain links TRBV4-1 with TRBJ2-1; the D gene is possibly TRBD1 (8 bases). The CDR3 sequence is 14 residues long. Germline lookup yields CDR1 MGHRA and CDR2 YSYEKL. CDR3 coding DNA: TGCGCCAGCAGCCGAAACAGGGGGGGGAATGTTCAGGGCTTC. This translates into CASSRNRGGNVQGF.

This clonotype came up a few times. This sequence joins TRBV10-3 and TRBJ2-1; the match to TRBD2 covers 10 bases. The CDR3 length is 15 residues. Germline-derived CDR1 and CDR2 are ENHRY and SYGVKD. V was pared by 7 bases and J by 5 bases, with 8 bases of the junction left unmatched. The CDR3 coding sequence is TGTGCCATCAACCCCGGGACTAGCGCCAACAATGAGCAGTTCTTC. Translating gives CAINPGTSANNEQFF.

This clonotype occurred many times. The chain couples TRBV7-6 to TRBJ1-5; a possible D gene is TRBD1 (6 bases). The CDR3 runs 15 residues. Germline CDR1 and CDR2: SGHVS and FNYEAQ. The germline V and J ends were trimmed by 5 bases and 0 bases, with 11 bases remaining between them. The DNA for the CDR3 is TGTGCCAGCAGCCAAACAGGGAATAGCAATCAGCCCCAGCATTTT. Translated: CASSQTGNSNQPQHF.

This clonotype has ten or more counts. The chain employs TRBV11-2 and TRBJ2-5; 7 nucleotides align to TRBD2. V shed 7 bases and J 4 bases; nucleotides not matched to a gene: 3. Germline CDR1 is SGHAT and CDR2 is FQNNGV. The CDR3 contains 12 residues. In DNA, the CDR3 is TGTGCCAGCACCCCGGGGGGAGAGACCCAGTACTTC. Its translation is CASTPGGETQYF. Full variable domain (rest looked up from reference TRBV11-2 and TRBJ2-5): EAGVAQSPRYKIIEKRQSVAFWCNPISGHATLYWYQQILGQGPKLLIQFQNNGVVDDSQLPKDRFSAERLKGVDSTLKIQPAKLEDSAVYLCASTPGGETQYFGPGTRLLVL.

The chain recombines TRBV4-3 with TRBJ1-6, with TRBD1 as a possible D gene (5 bases). The CDR3 is 16 amino acids. The germline V gene encodes CDR1 LGHNA and CDR2 YSLEER. The V end was cut by 4 bases, the J end by 2 bases, with 12 bases between. The CDR3 nucleotides read TGCGCCAGCAGCCCCAAGGCAGGGACCTATAATTCACCCCTCCACTTT. Its protein product is CASSPKAGTYNSPLHF.

In its sample, this clonotype was seen many times. This chain joins TRBV19 and TRBJ1-1; 7 bases are shared with TRBD1. The CDR3 loop spans 15 amino acids. Germline V lookup: CDR1 LNHDA, CDR2 SQIVND (reference sequence). J lost 0 bases, V lost 6 bases, and 7 bases had no gene match. The CDR3 region has the DNA TGTGCCAGTAGGCCCCTACAGGGGATGAACACTGAAGCTTTCTTT. Residues: CASRPLQGMNTEAFF.